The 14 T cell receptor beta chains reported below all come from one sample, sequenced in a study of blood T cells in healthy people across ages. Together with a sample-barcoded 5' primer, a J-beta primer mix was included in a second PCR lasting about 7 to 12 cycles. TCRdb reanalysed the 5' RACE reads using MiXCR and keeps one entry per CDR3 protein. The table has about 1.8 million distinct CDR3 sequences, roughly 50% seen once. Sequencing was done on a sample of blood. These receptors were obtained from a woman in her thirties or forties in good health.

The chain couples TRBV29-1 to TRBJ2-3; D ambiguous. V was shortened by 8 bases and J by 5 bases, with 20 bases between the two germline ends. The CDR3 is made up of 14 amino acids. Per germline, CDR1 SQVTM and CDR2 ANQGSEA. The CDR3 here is CSCLVGGNRDTQYF. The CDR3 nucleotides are TGCAGCTGCTTGGTGGGTGGCAACCGAGATACGCAGTATTTT.

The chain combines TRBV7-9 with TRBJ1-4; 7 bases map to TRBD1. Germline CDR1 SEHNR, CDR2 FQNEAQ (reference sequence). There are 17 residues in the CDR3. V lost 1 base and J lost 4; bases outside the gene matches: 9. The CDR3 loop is CASSLGPRDRYNEKLFF. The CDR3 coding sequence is TGTGCCAGCAGCTTAGGTCCGAGGGACAGATATAATGAAAAACTGTTTTTT.

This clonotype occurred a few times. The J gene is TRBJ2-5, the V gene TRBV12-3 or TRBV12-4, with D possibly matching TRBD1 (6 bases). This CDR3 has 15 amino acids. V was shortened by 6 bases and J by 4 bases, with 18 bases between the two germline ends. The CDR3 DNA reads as TGTGCCAGCAGCCTGGTGAGGGGGAAGAGAGAGACCCAGTACTTC. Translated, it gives CASSLVRGKRETQYF.

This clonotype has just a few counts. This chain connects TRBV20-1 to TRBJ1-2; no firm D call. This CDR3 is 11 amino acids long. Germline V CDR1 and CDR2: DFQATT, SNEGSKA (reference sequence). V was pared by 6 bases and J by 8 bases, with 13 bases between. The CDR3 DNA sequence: TGCAGTGCCCCCTTATTAGGGGGCTACACCTTC. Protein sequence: CSAPLLGGYTF.

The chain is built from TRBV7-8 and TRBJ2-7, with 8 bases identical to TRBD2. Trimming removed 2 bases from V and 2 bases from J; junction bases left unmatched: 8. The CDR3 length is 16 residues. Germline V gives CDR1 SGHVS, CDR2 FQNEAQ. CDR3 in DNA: TGTGCCAGCAGCTTACTCGTCGGCGGGGGGACCTACGAGCAGTACTTC. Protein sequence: CASSLLVGGGTYEQYF.

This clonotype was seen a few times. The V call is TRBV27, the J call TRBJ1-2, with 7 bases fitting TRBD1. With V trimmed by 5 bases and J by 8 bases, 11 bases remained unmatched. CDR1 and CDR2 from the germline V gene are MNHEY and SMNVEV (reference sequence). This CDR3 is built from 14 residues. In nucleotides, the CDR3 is TGTGCCAGCAGTGCCGGGAGGGGGCAGCGAGGCTACACCTTC. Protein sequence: CASSAGRGQRGYTF.

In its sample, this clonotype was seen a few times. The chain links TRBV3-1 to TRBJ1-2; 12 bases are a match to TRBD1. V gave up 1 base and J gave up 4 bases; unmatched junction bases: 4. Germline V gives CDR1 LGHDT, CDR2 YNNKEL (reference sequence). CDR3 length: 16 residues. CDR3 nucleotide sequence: TGTGCCAGCAGCCAAGGGGACAGGGGGCGCAGCTATGGCTACACCTTC. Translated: CASSQGDRGRSYGYTF.

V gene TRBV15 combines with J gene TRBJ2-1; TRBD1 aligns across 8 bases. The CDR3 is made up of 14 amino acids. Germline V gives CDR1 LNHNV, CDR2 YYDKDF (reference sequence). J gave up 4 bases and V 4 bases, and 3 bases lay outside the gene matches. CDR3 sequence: CATSTRQGYNEQFF. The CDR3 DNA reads TGTGCCACCAGCACCCGACAGGGGTACAATGAGCAGTTCTTC.

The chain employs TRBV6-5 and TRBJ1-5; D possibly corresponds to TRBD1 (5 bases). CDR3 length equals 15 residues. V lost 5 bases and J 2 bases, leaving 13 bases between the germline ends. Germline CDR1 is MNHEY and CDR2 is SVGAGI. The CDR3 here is CASSASGIGNQPQHF. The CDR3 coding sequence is TGTGCCAGCAGTGCCTCAGGGATCGGCAATCAGCCCCAGCATTTT.

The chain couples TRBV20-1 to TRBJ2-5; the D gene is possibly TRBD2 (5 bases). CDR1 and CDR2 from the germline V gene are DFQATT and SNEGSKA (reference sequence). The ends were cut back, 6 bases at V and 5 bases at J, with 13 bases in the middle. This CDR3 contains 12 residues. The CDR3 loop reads CSAQTSVETQYF. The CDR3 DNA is TGCAGTGCCCAAACTAGTGTGGAGACCCAGTACTTC.

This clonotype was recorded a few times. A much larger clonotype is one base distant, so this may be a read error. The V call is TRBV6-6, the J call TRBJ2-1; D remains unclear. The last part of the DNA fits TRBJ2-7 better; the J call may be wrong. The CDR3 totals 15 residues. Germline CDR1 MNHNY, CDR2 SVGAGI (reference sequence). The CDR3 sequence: CASSEDESSYNEQYF. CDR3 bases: TGTGCCAGCAGCGAGGACGAGAGCTCCTACAATGAGCAGTACTTC.

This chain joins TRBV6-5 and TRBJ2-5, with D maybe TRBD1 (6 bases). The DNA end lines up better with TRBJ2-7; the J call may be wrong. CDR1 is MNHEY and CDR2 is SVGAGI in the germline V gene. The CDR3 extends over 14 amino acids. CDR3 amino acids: CASSYGQPVYEQYF. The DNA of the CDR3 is TGTGCCAGCAGTTACGGACAGCCGGTCTACGAGCAGTACTTC.

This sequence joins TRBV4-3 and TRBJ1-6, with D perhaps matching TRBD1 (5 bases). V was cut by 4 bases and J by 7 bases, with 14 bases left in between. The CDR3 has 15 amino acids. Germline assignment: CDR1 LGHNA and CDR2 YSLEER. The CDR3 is CASSPRGVENSPLHF. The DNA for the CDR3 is TGCGCCAGCAGCCCCCGGGGGGTGGAGAATTCACCCCTCCACTTT.

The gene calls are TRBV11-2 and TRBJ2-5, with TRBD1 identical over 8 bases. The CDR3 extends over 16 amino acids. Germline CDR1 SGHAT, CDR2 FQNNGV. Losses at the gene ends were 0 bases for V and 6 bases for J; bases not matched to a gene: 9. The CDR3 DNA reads TGTGCCAGCAGCTTAGAGGGGACAGGACTCAGACAGACCCAGTACTTC. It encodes CASSLEGTGLRQTQYF.